These 27 T cell receptor beta chains originate from one sample sequenced in a study of beta chain features in type 1 diabetes. Study-level points and caveats: Shortening that was moderate but significant affected the TCRB CDR3s of Type 1 diabetes patients in all four CD4+ subsets.

The sequenced template was cDNA made from the entire isolated RNA. Measured with immunoSEQ multiplex PCR; TCRdb has only the in-frame clones, and not every one. The sample holds around 130,000 clones; 9% are singletons and the top ten take 0.6% to 0.9%. Their antigen targets remain unknown. Sequenced input: central memory CD4+ T cells from blood. These receptors originate from a man aged 30 to 39 with type 1 diabetes.

This sequence joins TRBV5-1 and TRBJ2-1, with 8 bases identical to TRBD2. V shed 2 bases and J 8 bases; nucleotides not matched to a gene: 9. The CDR3 is 15 amino acids. CDR1 is SGHRS, CDR2 YFSETQ, per germline. The CDR3 protein is CASSFSGTSWDEQFF. In DNA form, the CDR3 reads TGCGCCAGCAGCTTCTCCGGGACTAGTTGGGATGAGCAGTTCTTC.

This clone was observed a few times. This chain links TRBV9 with TRBJ2-3; 7 nucleotides line up with TRBD1. The V segment lost 1 base and the J segment 2 bases; nucleotides outside the gene matches: 4. Germline V gene lookup returns CDR1 SGDLS and CDR2 YYNGEE. The CDR3 sequence is 15 residues long. The DNA for the CDR3 is TGTGCCAGCAGCGTAAGGGGACAGTTCACAGATACGCAGTATTTT. Translated: CASSVRGQFTDTQYF.

This clone was recorded a few times. The chain employs TRBV27 and TRBJ1-5, with 9 bases that match TRBD1. CDR3 size: 18 residues. J gave up 4 bases and V 5 bases, and 15 bases lay outside the gene matches. CDR1 and CDR2 (germline): MNHEY, SMNVEV (reference sequence). The DNA for the CDR3 is TGTGCCAGCAGTAAAACAGCTCCCGGGACAGGGACGAATCAGCCCCAGCATTTT. This sequence encodes CASSKTAPGTGTNQPQHF.

This sequence joins TRBV30 and TRBJ2-2; perhaps TRBD1 as D (5 bases). V lost 0 bases to trimming and J lost 3 bases, with 11 bases between them. Germline CDR1 reads GTSNPN; CDR2 reads SVGIG (reference sequence). The CDR3 loop spans 15 amino acids. The CDR3 protein is CAWSVGLGDTGELFF. The CDR3 DNA reads TGTGCCTGGAGTGTAGGGCTAGGGGACACCGGGGAGCTGTTTTTT.

In this sample, this clone turned up a few times. The chain uses TRBV7-2 and TRBJ1-1; D is unclear. The germline V gene encodes CDR1 SGHTA and CDR2 FQGNSA. This CDR3 comprises 14 residues. The ends were cut back, 1 base at V and 11 bases at J, with 17 bases in the middle. DNA of the CDR3: TGTGCCAGCAGCTTAGGAGGCGTCGTACCGAGGGCTTTCTTT. This sequence encodes CASSLGGVVPRAFF.

This rearrangement joins TRBV4-3 to TRBJ1-1; no clear D gene. With 0 bases removed from V and 4 bases from J, the gap between germline ends came to 12 bases. CDR3 length: 15 amino acids. The germline V gene has CDR1 LGHNA and CDR2 YSLEER. The CDR3 nucleotides read TGCGCCAGCAGCCAAGATACGTTTAGTATCACTGAAGCTTTCTTT. This codes for CASSQDTFSITEAFF.

In its sample, this clone is medium-sized (0.01 to 0.1%). The same CDR3 can be traced to other DNA sequences in this sample. The CDR3 DNA reads as TGTGCCAGCAGCTTAGCGCTAGCGGGGGCTTACAATGAGCAGTTCTTC. Protein sequence: CASSLALAGAYNEQFF. The V call is TRBV7-9, the J call TRBJ2-1, with TRBD2 matching 10 bases. J gave up 4 bases and V 0 bases, and 3 bases lay outside the gene matches. The CDR3 extends over 16 amino acids. Germline assignment: CDR1 SEHNR and CDR2 FQNEAQ (reference sequence).

This clone was counted between two and nine times. The rearrangement joins TRBV30 to TRBJ2-7; 8 bases agree with TRBD1. The CDR3 extends over 12 amino acids. Germline assignment: CDR1 GTSNPN and CDR2 SVGIG (reference sequence). Trimming removed 7 bases from V and 2 bases from J; junction bases left unmatched: 4. Here the CDR3 reads CAFGQGPYEQYF. The DNA for the CDR3 is TGTGCCTTCGGACAGGGACCCTACGAGCAGTACTTC.

This clone was seen a handful of times. This chain uses TRBV14 with TRBJ2-2; a weak D match, TRBD2 (5 bases). The CDR3 sequence is 15 residues long. Trimming left V 10 bases short and J 8 bases short, with 23 bases between. CDR1 is SGHDN, CDR2 FVKESK, per germline. CDR3 nucleotide sequence: TGTGCCACCCGAGGGTGCGTAGGACTCCGAGGGGAGCTGTTTTTT. Residues: CATRGCVGLRGELFF.

This clone was observed at least ten times. The rearrangement uses TRBV7-9 and TRBJ1-1; possibly TRBD1 for D (5 bases). CDR1 is SEHNR, CDR2 FQNEAQ, per germline (reference sequence). The CDR3 contains 16 residues. Trimming stripped 0 bases from V and 3 bases from J, with 14 bases between. CDR3 in amino acids: CASSLALAGSDTEAFF. In nucleotides, the CDR3 is TGTGCCAGCAGCTTAGCGTTGGCAGGGTCGGACACTGAAGCTTTCTTT. Filled out from reference TRBV7-9 and TRBJ1-1, the complete variable domain reads DTGVSQNPRHKITKRGQNVTFRCDPISEHNRLYWYRQTLGQGPEFLTYFQNEAQLEKSRLLSDRFSAERPKGSFSTLEIQRTEQGDSAMYLCASSLALAGSDTEAFFGQGTRLTVV.

There are a few counts of this clone. V is TRBV6-1 and J is TRBJ2-5, with TRBD2 matching 11 bases. With V trimmed by 10 bases and J by 1 base, 2 bases remained unmatched. From germline, CDR1 is MNHNS and CDR2 SASEGT. The CDR3 length is 13 residues. In DNA, the CDR3 is TGTGCCACCGGGACTAGCGGCCAAGAGACCCAGTACTTC. Its translation is CATGTSGQETQYF.

This chain joins TRBV11-2 and TRBJ2-5; D is undetermined. V lost 5 bases and J lost 5, with 9 bases in between. Germline CDR1 SGHAT, CDR2 FQNNGV. The CDR3 loop spans 12 amino acids. CDR3 region: CASSPFGETQYF. Written as DNA, the CDR3 is TGTGCCAGCAGCCCGTTCGGGGAGACCCAGTACTTC.

This clone has a handful of counts. This chain links TRBV7-9 with TRBJ2-5, with 14 nucleotides matching TRBD2. The CDR3 extends over 18 amino acids. After removal of 2 bases from V and 1 base from J, the junction contained 6 bases not matched to a gene. Germline V CDR1 and CDR2: SEHNR, FQNEAQ (reference sequence). CDR3 residues: CASSLRAGLAGGQETQYF. As DNA, the CDR3 is TGTGCCAGCAGCTTACGAGCAGGACTAGCGGGGGGCCAAGAGACCCAGTACTTC.

This clone is a singleton in its sample. The V call is TRBV5-1, the J call TRBJ2-7, with a tentative D call TRBD1 (7 bases). V lost 5 bases, J lost 2 bases, and 20 bases lay in between. The CDR3 totals 16 residues. Germline V gives CDR1 SGHRS, CDR2 YFSETQ. The CDR3 DNA reads as TGCGCCAGCAGTCCGCAATCAGGGGGGATTCCCTACGAGCAGTACTTC. Translation gives CASSPQSGGIPYEQYF.

This clone was detected only a few times. The CDR3 bases are TGTGCCAGCAGCTTAACGGGGGGGACTGAAGCTTTCTTT. Translation: CASSLTGGTEAFF. The chain uses TRBV7-3 and TRBJ1-1; maybe TRBD1 (5 bases). Trimming pared 0 bases from V and 5 bases from J, leaving 7 bases between. CDR3 length equals 13 residues. Germline lookup yields CDR1 SGHTA and CDR2 FQGTGA.

The chain carries TRBV6-1 and TRBJ2-7; perhaps TRBD1 as D (5 bases). The germline V gene has CDR1 MNHNS and CDR2 SASEGT. The CDR3 extends over 14 amino acids. V shed 0 bases and J shed 5 bases, with 11 bases lying between them. CDR3 amino acids: CASSEAGQDDEQYF. The CDR3 bases are TGTGCCAGCAGTGAAGCGGGGCAGGACGACGAGCAGTACTTC.

This clone has a handful of counts. This rearrangement joins TRBV18 to TRBJ1-4, with D hard to call. In germline, CDR1 is KGHSH, CDR2 LQKENI. Trimming shortened V by 0 bases and J by 11 bases, and 10 bases separated the two germline ends. This CDR3 is built from 13 residues. DNA of the CDR3: TGTGCCAGCTCACCACCCGGGTCTCAGAAACTGTTTTTT. Translated: CASSPPGSQKLFF.

At least ten counts were recorded for this clone. The rearrangement links TRBV5-4 to TRBJ2-6; 9 bases are a match to TRBD1. Trimming at V came to 4 bases and at J to 0 bases, leaving 2 bases not matched to a gene. Per the germline V gene, CDR1 is SGHNT and CDR2 is YYREEE (reference sequence). CDR3 size: 16 residues. CDR3 region: CASSRDRASGANVLTF. CDR3 DNA: TGTGCCAGCAGCCGGGACAGGGCCTCTGGGGCCAACGTCCTGACTTTC.

The rearrangement uses TRBV7-3 and TRBJ2-3, with TRBD2 matching over 7 bases. The CDR3 covers 15 residues. CDR1 and CDR2 from the germline V gene are SGHTA and FQGTGA. Trimming cost V 5 bases and J 1 base; bases outside gene matches: 6. CDR3 coding DNA: TGTGCCAGCAGCCGGACTAGGTCAGGCACAGATACGCAGTATTTT. Translated: CASSRTRSGTDTQYF.

This clone has ten or more counts. The V and J genes are TRBV5-6 and TRBJ2-2; D is undetermined. The CDR3 length is 12 residues. Germline V gives CDR1 SGHDT, CDR2 YYEEEE. V lost 4 bases and J lost 7, with 8 bases in between. The CDR3 region is CASSGPVGELFF. CDR3 nucleotides: TGTGCCAGCAGCGGGCCCGTCGGGGAGCTGTTTTTT.

This clone was detected only a few times. The V call is TRBV7-2, the J call TRBJ2-3, with 7 nucleotides matching TRBD2. The germline V gene has CDR1 SGHTA and CDR2 FQGNSA. The ends lost 8 bases at V and 0 bases at J; junction bases unmatched: 2. This CDR3 spans 13 amino acids. The CDR3 bases are TGTGCCAGCGGAGCGGGGAGCACAGATACGCAGTATTTT. This sequence encodes CASGAGSTDTQYF.

This clone turned up a few times. The rearrangement uses TRBV12-5 and TRBJ1-1; the D is unclear. V was clipped by 1 base and J by 4 bases, with 7 bases between them. This CDR3 spans 13 amino acids. The germline V gene has CDR1 LGHNT and CDR2 FRNRAP. The CDR3 sequence: CASGLALVTEAFF. The DNA for the CDR3 is TGTGCTAGTGGTTTGGCCCTAGTCACTGAAGCTTTCTTT.

This clone has only a few counts. The chain combines TRBV5-1 with TRBJ2-5; TRBD2 matches at 11 bases. Looked up from germline, CDR1 is SGHRS and CDR2 is YFSETQ. Trimming took 0 bases from V and 6 from J; bases not matched to a gene: 4. The CDR3 runs to 15 residues. The CDR3 DNA reads as TGCGCCAGCAGCTTGGATAGCGGGGGGGGGAAGACCCAGTACTTC. Translated: CASSLDSGGGKTQYF. The full variable domain, completed using reference TRBV5-1 and TRBJ2-5, is KAGVTQTPRYLIKTRGQQVTLSCSPISGHRSVSWYQQTPGQGLQFLFEYFSETQRNKGNFPGRFSGRQFSNSRSEMNVSTLELGDSALYLCASSLDSGGGKTQYFGPGTRLLVL.

This clone was picked up a small number of times. The chain has TRBV30 and TRBJ1-4, with TRBD1 as a possible D gene (5 bases). CDR3 length: 13 amino acids. V was cut by 7 bases and J by 5 bases, with 14 bases left in between. CDR1 and CDR2 (germline): GTSNPN, SVGIG (reference sequence). This CDR3 reads CAFQGLRNEKLFF. The CDR3 coding sequence is TGTGCCTTCCAGGGCCTGAGAAATGAAAAACTGTTTTTT.

This clone was counted between two and nine times. The chain joins TRBV9 to TRBJ2-7; a possible D gene is TRBD1 (5 bases). Trimming left V 4 bases short and J 1 base short, with 9 bases between. The CDR3 contains 13 residues. Looked up from germline, CDR1 is SGDLS and CDR2 is YYNGEE. The CDR3 DNA reads as TGTGCCAGCAGCCGGACACTATCCTACGAGCAGTACTTC. It yields the protein CASSRTLSYEQYF.

In this sample, this clone turned up a few times. The chain couples TRBV5-1 to TRBJ1-6, with D unresolved. V dropped 4 bases and J dropped 13 bases, with 18 bases sitting between them. The CDR3 is made up of 14 amino acids. In germline, CDR1 is SGHRS, CDR2 YFSETQ. The CDR3 nucleotides are TGCGCCAGCAGCGCCGGAGCCGGGAACGGTCCCCTCCACTTT. Residues: CASSAGAGNGPLHF.

This clone has a handful of counts. This chain joins TRBV15 and TRBJ1-5, with 10 nucleotides matching TRBD1. This CDR3 region has 15 residues. With V trimmed by 4 bases and J by 6 bases, 6 bases remained unmatched. From germline, CDR1 is LNHNV and CDR2 YYDKDF (reference sequence). CDR3 residues: CATSKTGTGVQPQHF. The CDR3 coding sequence is TGTGCCACCAGCAAGACCGGGACAGGGGTTCAGCCCCAGCATTTT.